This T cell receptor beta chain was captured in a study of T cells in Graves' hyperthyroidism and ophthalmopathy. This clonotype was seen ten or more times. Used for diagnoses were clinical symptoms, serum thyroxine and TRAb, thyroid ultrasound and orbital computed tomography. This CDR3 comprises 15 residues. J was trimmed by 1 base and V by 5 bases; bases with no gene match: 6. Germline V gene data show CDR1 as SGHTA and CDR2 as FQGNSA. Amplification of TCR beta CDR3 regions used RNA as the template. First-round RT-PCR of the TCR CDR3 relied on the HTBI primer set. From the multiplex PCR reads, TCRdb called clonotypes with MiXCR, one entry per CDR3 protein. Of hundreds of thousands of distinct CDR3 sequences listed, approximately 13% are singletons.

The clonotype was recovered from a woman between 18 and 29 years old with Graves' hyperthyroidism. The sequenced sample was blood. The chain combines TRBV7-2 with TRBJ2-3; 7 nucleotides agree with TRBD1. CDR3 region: CASSPQGVGTDTQYF. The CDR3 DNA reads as TGTGCCAGCAGCCCCCAGGGGGTCGGCACAGATACGCAGTATTTT.